This TCR beta chain was recovered during a study of cytomegalovirus exposure and HLA in healthy donors. General study results and limits: The study designated 150 to 200 TCR beta chains cytomegalovirus-associated.

Turning to this clone: Its specificity is unknown.

60 Vbeta and 13 Jbeta primers were used in PCR. Method: immunoSEQ multiplex PCR; TCRdb's copy keeps in-frame clones and lacks some. This table holds some 90,000 clones, about four fifths found once. Healthy bone marrow donors made up the cohort. Trimming removed 4 bases from V and 2 bases from J, with 17 bases in between. CDR1 is MNHEY, CDR2 SMNVEV, per germline (reference sequence). The CDR3 contains 16 residues. The rearrangement links TRBV27 to TRBJ1-2, with TRBD1 as a possible D gene (5 bases). What was sequenced was PBMCs. The clonotype originates from a human donor in good health. CDR3 coding DNA: TGTGCCAGCAGTTCAGGGCCTCAGGCGCGAAACTATGGCTACACCTTC. Its translation: CASSSGPQARNYGYTF.